One sample yielded the 14 T cell receptor beta chains listed below, sequenced in a study of shared clonotypes between healthy human individuals. Method: immunoSEQ multiplex PCR; TCRdb's copy keeps in-frame clones and lacks some. The sample yields around 980,000 clones, 75% to 80% seen once. Sequenced sample: memory CD4+ T cells from PBMCs. The subset here: CD45RA-negative fraction. Receptors originate from a man between 18 and 29 years old in good health. Some clones in this sample may be carry-over from other donors' samples.

This rearrangement joins TRBV27 to TRBJ2-6; D remains ambiguous. Germline loops: CDR1 MNHEY, CDR2 SMNVEV (reference sequence). The CDR3 length is 17 residues. V shed 2 bases and J shed 1 base, with 12 bases lying between them. For the CDR3, the DNA is TGTGCCAGCAGTTTAGTGATAGACACATCTGGGGCCAACGTCCTGACTTTC. This gives the protein CASSLVIDTSGANVLTF.

The rearrangement links TRBV5-1 to TRBJ1-5; no definite D call. Trimming took 3 bases from V and 3 from J, leaving 10 bases between them. This CDR3 has 14 amino acids. Germline V gene lookup returns CDR1 SGHRS and CDR2 YFSETQ. The CDR3 spells CASSSVADNQPQHF. In DNA, the CDR3 is TGCGCCAGCAGCTCTGTGGCGGACAATCAGCCCCAGCATTTT.

The chain uses TRBV6-5 and TRBJ1-5, with 8 bases identical to TRBD1. V shed 6 bases, J shed 6 bases, and the junction held 7 bases outside the gene matches. This CDR3 comprises 14 residues. Germline V gene sequence: CDR1 MNHEY, CDR2 SVGAGI. DNA of the CDR3: TGTGCCAGCAGCCGAACAGGGGGTTTTCAGCCCCAGCATTTT. As protein: CASSRTGGFQPQHF.

Remarks on this clone: It may be a read error: a sequence one base away is much more abundant. V gene TRBV29-1 combines with J gene TRBJ2-1; TRBD2 is a possible D gene (6 bases). The CDR3 extends over 14 amino acids. Germline V gene data show CDR1 as SQVTM and CDR2 as ANQGSEA. Trimming removed 3 bases at V and 3 bases at J, with 12 bases between. The CDR3 DNA is TGCAGCGTTGACCGGACTAACGGCTACAATGAGCAGTTCTTC. Translation gives CSVDRTNGYNEQFF.

This chain joins TRBV11-2 and TRBJ2-5, with 12 bases matching TRBD2. The length of the CDR3 is 14 residues. The trim removed 7 bases at V and 3 bases at J, leaving 3 bases unmatched. Germline V gene data show CDR1 as SGHAT and CDR2 as FQNNGV. The CDR3 loop is CASTRTSGKETQYF. CDR3 bases: TGTGCCAGCACCCGGACTAGCGGGAAAGAGACCCAGTACTTC.

The rearrangement joins TRBV10-2 to TRBJ2-1; TRBD1 is a possible D gene (7 bases). This CDR3 has 15 amino acids. Trimming removed 2 bases at V and 4 bases at J, with 12 bases between. CDR1 and CDR2 from the germline V gene are WSHSY and SAAADI. The CDR3 nucleotides read TGCGCCAGCAGTGAGGGCAGGGGGGTTTACAATGAGCAGTTCTTC. The encoded protein is CASSEGRGVYNEQFF.

Of note for this clone: This could be a read error, since a much larger clone is one nucleotide away. Other DNA sequences in the sample encode the same CDR3. CDR3 sequence reads: CASSRTGDTEAFF. The CDR3, as DNA: TGTGCCAGCAGCCGGACAGGGGACACTGAAGCCTTCTTT. The chain has TRBV7-9 and TRBJ1-1; 9 nucleotides line up with TRBD1. The germline V gene has CDR1 SEHNR and CDR2 FQNEAQ (reference sequence). CDR3 length: 13 amino acids.

As concerns this clone: This likely stems from a read error, as it lies one base from a far larger clone. It is likely a read error, because the conserved phenylalanine at the end of the CDR3 is missing. The chain carries TRBV9 and TRBJ1-1; the D gene is possibly TRBD1 (5 bases). Germline lookup yields CDR1 SGDLS and CDR2 YYNGEE. V was trimmed by 4 bases and J by 6 bases, leaving 16 bases between them. This CDR3 is 14 amino acids long. The CDR3 loop reads CASSPRGGSAEAFS. CDR3 nucleotides: TGTGCCAGCAGCCCACGGGGGGGAAGCGCTGAAGCTTTCTCT.

This chain uses TRBV21-1 with TRBJ1-2. TRBV21-1 is tagged as a pseudogene. The CDR3 runs to 12 residues. DNA for the CDR3: TGTGCCAGCACCTTATGGGGGACGGGGCTTACCTTC. Translating gives CASTLWGTGLTF.

The chain couples TRBV5-1 to TRBJ1-1; D not certain. CDR3 size: 13 residues. CDR1 and CDR2 from the germline V gene are SGHRS and YFSETQ. Trimming left V 0 bases short and J 4 bases short, with 7 bases between. CDR3 sequence: CASSLDWGTEAFF. The CDR3 nucleotides are TGCGCCAGCAGCTTGGACTGGGGCACTGAAGCTTTCTTT.

This chain joins TRBV28 and TRBJ2-7; D ambiguous. Germline CDR1 and CDR2: MDHEN and SYDVKM. The CDR3 consists of 12 residues. The ends were cut back, 6 bases at V and 5 bases at J, with 11 bases in the middle. Here the CDR3 reads CASSLRRDEQYF. CDR3 DNA sequence: TGTGCCAGCAGCCTCCGACGGGACGAGCAGTACTTC.

The chain recombines TRBV6-1 with TRBJ1-1; D is perhaps TRBD1 (6 bases). Trimming took 5 bases from V and 7 from J, leaving 8 bases between them. The CDR3 has 11 residues. Looked up from germline, CDR1 is MNHNS and CDR2 is SASEGT. This CDR3 is CASSTGFEAFF. CDR3 sequence (DNA): TGTGCCAGCAGTACAGGGTTTGAAGCTTTCTTT.

The chain is built from TRBV2 and TRBJ1-2, with 8 bases that match TRBD1. The CDR3 covers 12 residues. Germline V gene lookup returns CDR1 SNHLY and CDR2 FYNNEI. V gave up 8 bases and J gave up 4 bases; unmatched junction bases: 3. CDR3: CASGQGSYGYTF. The CDR3 bases are TGTGCCAGCGGACAGGGCTCCTATGGCTACACCTTC.

A remark on this clone: Given a far larger clone just one base away, this is likely a sequencing read error. The CDR3 region is CASSPYRDREYNEQFF. The CDR3 DNA reads TGTGCCAGCAGTCCTTACCGGGACAGGGAATACAATGAGCAGTTCTTC. The rearrangement uses TRBV14 and TRBJ2-1; 9 bases align to TRBD1. CDR1 and CDR2 (germline): SGHDN, FVKESK. This CDR3 has 16 amino acids. V lost 6 bases to trimming and J lost 4 bases; unmatched junction nucleotides: 10.